What follows are 18 T cell receptor beta chains derived from one specimen sequenced in a study of blood T cell repertoires in COVID-19. Here immunoSEQ multiplex PCR was the method, and the copy in TCRdb shows in-frame clones only, minus some. The sample carries under 200,000 clones, roughly four fifths recorded once. Sequencing used PBMCs or T cells enriched from blood (not recorded which). Every receptor here comes from a man aged 50-59 years who had recovered from COVID-19.

The gene calls are TRBV21-1 and TRBJ1-1; the table's D call of TRBD1 was not tested on the DNA. TRBV21-1 is noted as a pseudogene. CDR3 length equals 14 residues. CDR3 sequence reads: CASSKQGANTEAFF. Here the CDR3 DNA reads TGTGCCAGCAGCAAACAGGGGGCGAACACTGAAGCTTTCTTT.

V gene TRBV29-1 combines with J gene TRBJ2-7; 10 nucleotides match TRBD2. V lost 3 bases, J lost 6 bases, and 5 bases stayed unmatched. This CDR3 is 13 amino acids long. CDR1 SQVTM and CDR2 ANQGSEA come from the germline V gene. CDR3 region: CSVDRSGGLEQYF. The CDR3, as DNA: TGCAGCGTTGATCGTAGCGGGGGGCTCGAGCAGTACTTC.

Written as DNA, the CDR3 is TGTGCCAGCAGTTTATCGCCCGGCAATGAGCAGTTCTTC. It specifies CASSLSPGNEQFF. The V and J genes are TRBV27 and TRBJ2-1; D call uncertain. Trimming took off 0 bases at V and 6 bases at J, with 6 bases between the two ends. Looked up from germline, CDR1 is MNHEY and CDR2 is SMNVEV (reference sequence). The CDR3 runs 13 residues.

The chain links TRBV3-1 (or the pseudogene TRBV3-2) to TRBJ1-6, with D possibly TRBD1 on 6 matching bases. Trimming removed 1 base from V and 7 bases from J, with 11 bases in between. The CDR3 runs 15 residues. CDR1 LGHDT and CDR2 YNNKEL come from the germline V gene (reference sequence). The CDR3 region is CASSQGARGNSPLHF. The CDR3 region has the DNA TGTGCCAGCAGCCAAGGAGCCAGGGGAAATTCACCCCTCCACTTT.

This chain uses TRBV18 with TRBJ2-7, with D possibly TRBD1 on 5 matching bases. Germline V gene lookup returns CDR1 KGHSH and CDR2 LQKENI. The CDR3 consists of 15 residues. V was shortened by 4 bases and J by 0 bases, with 13 bases between the two germline ends. As DNA, the CDR3 is TGTGCCAGCTCACTCAAGACAGCTGACTCCTACGAGCAGTACTTC. Its protein is CASSLKTADSYEQYF.

V gene TRBV27 combines with J gene TRBJ2-7; 15 positions agree with TRBD2. CDR1 MNHEY and CDR2 SMNVEV come from the germline V gene (reference sequence). This CDR3 region has 18 residues. Trimming at V came to 6 bases and at J to 7 bases, leaving 16 bases not matched to a gene. The CDR3 sequence is CASRQTGGTSGRTREQYF. CDR3 DNA sequence: TGTGCCAGCAGGCAGACAGGGGGGACTAGCGGGAGGACTAGAGAGCAGTACTTC.

This clone was picked up one time. The V gene is TRBV19, the J gene TRBJ1-5; D possibly corresponds to TRBD1 (5 bases). The germline gives CDR1 LNHDA, CDR2 SQIVND (reference sequence). The CDR3 covers 14 residues. Trimming left V 3 bases short and J 3 bases short, with 9 bases between. Written as DNA, the CDR3 is TGTGCCAGTAGTATGGGGCGGATCAATCAGCCCCAGCATTTT. Residues: CASSMGRINQPQHF.

The chain joins TRBV25-1 to TRBJ1-2; the D gene is possibly TRBD1 (5 bases). The ends were cut back, 6 bases at V and 6 bases at J, with 11 bases in the middle. Per the germline V gene, CDR1 is MGHDK and CDR2 is SYGVNS. The CDR3 runs to 12 residues. The CDR3 reads CASSSGGDGYTF. The DNA for the CDR3 is TGTGCCAGCAGCTCGGGGGGAGATGGCTACACCTTC.

This clone appeared a single time. The chain links TRBV18 to TRBJ2-7; D call uncertain. The CDR3 has 15 residues. In germline, CDR1 is KGHSH, CDR2 LQKENI. Trimming shortened V by 5 bases and J by 3 bases, and 17 bases separated the two germline ends. CDR3 DNA sequence: TGTGCCAGCTCATCAAGGCAGGTACCACGCTACGAGCAGTACTTC. The encoded protein is CASSSRQVPRYEQYF.

The V call is TRBV12-2, the J call TRBJ1-5; the D call in the table, TRBD1, was not verified against the DNA. TRBV12-2 is a known pseudogene. This CDR3 region has 18 residues. CDR3 sequence reads: CASRLVNRPSTSNQPQHF. The CDR3 DNA reads as TGTGCAAGTCGCTTAGTCAACAGGCCATCAACTAGCAATCAGCCCCAGCATTTT.

The genes are TRBV5-1 and TRBJ2-5, with a tentative D call TRBD2 (5 bases). Germline values: CDR1 SGHRS, CDR2 YFSETQ. There are 11 residues in the CDR3. Trimming shortened V by 7 bases and J by 2 bases, and 6 bases separated the two germline ends. CDR3 DNA sequence: TGCGCCAGCCGGACTCAAGAGACCCAGTACTTC. Residues: CASRTQETQYF.

This clone has just one count. The chain employs TRBV2 and TRBJ1-1, with a weak D call TRBD1 (5 bases). CDR1 SNHLY and CDR2 FYNNEI come from the germline V gene. V was trimmed by 7 bases and J by 4 bases, leaving 10 bases between them. CDR3 size: 12 residues. The CDR3 here is CASNSGGTEAFF. Here the CDR3 DNA reads TGTGCCAGCAATTCGGGGGGCACTGAAGCTTTCTTT.

CDR3 region: CASTRTSEIQETQYF. DNA of the CDR3: TGTGCCAGCACCAGGACTAGCGAAATTCAAGAGACCCAGTACTTC. The V call is TRBV18, the J call TRBJ2-5, with 9 bases that match TRBD2. This CDR3 contains 15 residues. Germline lookup yields CDR1 KGHSH and CDR2 LQKENI. J lost 2 bases, V lost 8 bases, and 9 bases had no gene match.

V is TRBV7-9 and J is TRBJ1-4, with TRBD1 matching 7 bases. The CDR3 has 14 residues. V dropped 3 bases and J dropped 8; count of bases not matched to a gene: 6. Germline-derived CDR1 and CDR2 are SEHNR and FQNEAQ (reference sequence). CDR3 DNA: TGTGCCAGCAGCTTTAAACAGGGGTTGGAAAAACTGTTTTTT. It encodes CASSFKQGLEKLFF.

V is TRBV28 and J is TRBJ1-3; 7 bases align to TRBD1. Germline values: CDR1 MDHEN, CDR2 SYDVKM. The CDR3 is 17 amino acids. The V segment lost 5 bases and the J segment 0 bases; nucleotides outside the gene matches: 10. CDR3 residues: CASSELQGPSSGNTIYF. In nucleotides, the CDR3 is TGTGCCAGCAGTGAATTACAGGGGCCCTCCTCTGGAAACACCATATATTTT.

This clone was observed once. The rearrangement uses TRBV5-4 and TRBJ2-3; TRBD1 matches at 7 bases. J gave up 2 bases and V 5 bases, and 8 bases lay outside the gene matches. Germline V gene lookup returns CDR1 SGHNT and CDR2 YYREEE (reference sequence). The CDR3 extends over 15 amino acids. The CDR3 DNA sequence: TGTGCCAGCAGTCGGGGACAGACTAACACAGATACGCAGTATTTT. Amino acids: CASSRGQTNTDTQYF.

The genes are TRBV10-2 and TRBJ1-1, with no clear D. Germline assignment: CDR1 WSHSY and CDR2 SAAADI. This CDR3 comprises 12 residues. The V end lost 7 bases, the J end lost 2 bases, and 8 bases lay between the germline ends. Here the CDR3 reads CASTQANTEAFF. The CDR3, as DNA: TGCGCCAGCACCCAAGCCAACACTGAAGCTTTCTTT.

V gene TRBV29-1 combines with J gene TRBJ2-3, with 9 bases that match TRBD2. V dropped 7 bases and J dropped 3; count of bases not matched to a gene: 14. In germline, CDR1 is SQVTM, CDR2 ANQGSEA. CDR3 length equals 16 residues. In DNA, the CDR3 is TGCAGCGCCAGACTAAGGCGGGGGGGCTGGACAGATACGCAGTATTTT. It encodes CSARLRRGGWTDTQYF.